What follows is one T cell receptor (beta chain) and its context. This sample was included in a study of technical replicates of blood from a handful of donors. Germline V gene data show CDR1 as SGHRS and CDR2 as YFSETQ. The CDR3 spans 14 residues. V dropped 0 bases and J dropped 6 bases, with 11 bases sitting between them. Generated by immunoSEQ multiplex PCR, the TCRdb table keeps only in-frame clones and is missing some. The repertoire consists of roughly 68,000 clones, with about 90% occurring once and the leading ten covering 0.3% to 0.4%. Material for sequencing was T cells isolated from PBMCs. This TCR derives from a human donor in good health. The genes are TRBV5-1 and TRBJ2-3, with a tentative D call TRBD2 (6 bases). CDR3: CASSLVGSMDTQYF. The DNA of the CDR3 is TGCGCCAGCAGCTTGGTCGGGAGTATGGATACGCAGTATTTT.